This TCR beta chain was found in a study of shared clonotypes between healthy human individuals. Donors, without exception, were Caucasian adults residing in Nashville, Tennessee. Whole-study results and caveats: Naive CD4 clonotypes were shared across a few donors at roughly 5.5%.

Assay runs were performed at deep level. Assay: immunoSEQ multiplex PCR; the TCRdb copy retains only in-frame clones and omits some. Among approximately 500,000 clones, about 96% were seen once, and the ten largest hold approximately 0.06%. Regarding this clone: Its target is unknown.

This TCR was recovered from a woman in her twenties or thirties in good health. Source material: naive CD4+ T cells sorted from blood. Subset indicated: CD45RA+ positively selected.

CDR3 DNA sequence: TGTGCCAGCAAGCAGGGACGCTACAATGAGCAGTTCTTC. This translates into CASKQGRYNEQFF. The gene calls are TRBV27 and TRBJ2-1; the D gene could be TRBD1 or TRBD2 (5 bases each). The CDR3 is made up of 13 amino acids. The germline V gene encodes CDR1 MNHEY and CDR2 SMNVEV (reference sequence). Trimming removed 7 bases at V and 3 bases at J, with 10 bases between.